This T cell receptor beta chain was retrieved from a study of blood T cell repertoires in COVID-19. Study-level background: COVID-19 samples from acute and convalescent phases originated in the United States, Italy and Spain.

Per the original data handling: Cell counts per sample came from amplifying reference gene primers. Some clones are missing from TCRdb's copy, which holds only in-frame ones; the method was immunoSEQ multiplex PCR. Clone size and V and J calls were adopted from that table, with D and trimming inferred from the DNA. Of nearly 250,000 clones in the sample, over 80% were seen once. Per germline, CDR1 LNHNV and CDR2 YYDKDF (reference sequence). The ends lost 0 bases at V and 4 bases at J; junction bases unmatched: 3. The length of the CDR3 is 15 residues. This sequence was found in a man over 45 who had been exposed to COVID-19. The rearrangement links TRBV15 to TRBJ2-1; 7 bases agree with TRBD1. The sequenced sample consisted of PBMCs or T cells enriched from blood (not recorded which). The CDR3 is CATSRDGDSYNEQFF. The CDR3 DNA reads as TGTGCCACCAGCAGAGATGGGGACAGTTACAATGAGCAGTTCTTC.